Described below is a single T cell receptor (beta chain) sequence and its context. The antigen remains unidentified. Generated by immunoSEQ multiplex PCR, the TCRdb table keeps only in-frame clones and is missing some. The sample holds 160,000 or so clones; about 83% are singletons and the top ten take more than 1.3%. This sample was taken from a study of cytomegalovirus exposure and HLA in healthy donors. Whole-study results and caveats: A list of roughly 180 TCR beta chains associated with cytomegalovirus was given. Most TCR sequences proved rare, with some public TCRs found in many donors. One later analysis, an examination of the roughly 130 validation repertoires, found that first-cohort TCR clusters tended to co-occur in them.

The approximately 120-subject validation cohort, separate from the roughly 700-subject first cohort, included the donors. Sequencing was carried out using PBMCs. The source is a woman aged 25 to 39 in good health and CMV-seronegative.

The CDR3 nucleotides read TGTGCCAGCAGTTTCCGGGACTTTAGCGGACGCAGCACAGATACGCAGTATTTT. This translates into CASSFRDFSGRSTDTQYF. The chain recombines TRBV7-2 with TRBJ2-3; D perhaps matches TRBD2 (6 bases). Deletions cut 6 bases from V and 0 bases from J, with 22 bases between. This CDR3 spans 18 amino acids. Germline loops: CDR1 SGHTA, CDR2 FQGNSA.